One TCR beta chain is described in this entry. Authors' methods: Scientists estimated how many nucleated cells there were by amplifying reference gene primers. TCRdb's table, derived via immunoSEQ multiplex PCR, lists solely in-frame clones and lacks some. V and J calls plus clone size are reproduced from that table; the DNA served to infer D and trimming. Of some 330,000 clones in the sample, roughly 90% were seen once. These data are taken from a study of blood T cell repertoires in COVID-19. Trimming shortened V by 1 base and J by 3 bases, and 9 bases separated the two germline ends. The CDR3 has 14 amino acids. Looked up from germline, CDR1 is SGHAT and CDR2 is FQNNGV. Clinical history reported by participants formed the basis on which cohorts were assigned.

The source is a woman in her 30s who had recovered from COVID-19. Material: PBMCs or T cells enriched from blood (not recorded which). The chain couples TRBV11-2 to TRBJ1-2; no clear D. CDR3 sequence (DNA): TGTGCCAGCAGCTTAGTAAGACAAGACTATGGCTACACCTTC. Translation gives CASSLVRQDYGYTF.